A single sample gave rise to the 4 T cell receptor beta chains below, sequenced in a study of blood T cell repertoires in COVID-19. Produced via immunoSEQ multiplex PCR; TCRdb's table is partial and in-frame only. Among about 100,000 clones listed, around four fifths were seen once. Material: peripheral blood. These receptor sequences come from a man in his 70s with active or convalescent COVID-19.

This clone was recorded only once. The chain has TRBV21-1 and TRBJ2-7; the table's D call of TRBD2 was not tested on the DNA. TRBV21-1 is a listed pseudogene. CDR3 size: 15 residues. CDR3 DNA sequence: TGTGCCAGCAGCTCCCGACTGCTGAGCTCCTACGAGCAGTACTTC. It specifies CASSSRLLSSYEQYF.

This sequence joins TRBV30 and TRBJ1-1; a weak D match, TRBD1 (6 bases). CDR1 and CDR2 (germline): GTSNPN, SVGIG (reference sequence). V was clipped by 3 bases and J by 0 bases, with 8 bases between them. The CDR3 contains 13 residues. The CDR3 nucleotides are TGTGCCTGGAGCCCAGGGGTGAACACTGAAGCTTTCTTT. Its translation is CAWSPGVNTEAFF.

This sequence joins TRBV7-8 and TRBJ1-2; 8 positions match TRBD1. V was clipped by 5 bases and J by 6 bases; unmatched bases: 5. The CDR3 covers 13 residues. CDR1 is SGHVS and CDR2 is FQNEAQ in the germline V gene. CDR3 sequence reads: CASSPDRDDGYTF. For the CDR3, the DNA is TGTGCCAGCAGCCCGGACAGGGATGATGGCTACACCTTC.

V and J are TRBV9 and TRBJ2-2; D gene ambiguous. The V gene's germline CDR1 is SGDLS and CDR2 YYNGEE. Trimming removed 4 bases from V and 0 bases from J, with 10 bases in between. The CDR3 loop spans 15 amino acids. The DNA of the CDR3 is TGTGCCAGCAGCCCAGGCCTCGCGAACACCGGGGAGCTGTTTTTT. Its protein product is CASSPGLANTGELFF.